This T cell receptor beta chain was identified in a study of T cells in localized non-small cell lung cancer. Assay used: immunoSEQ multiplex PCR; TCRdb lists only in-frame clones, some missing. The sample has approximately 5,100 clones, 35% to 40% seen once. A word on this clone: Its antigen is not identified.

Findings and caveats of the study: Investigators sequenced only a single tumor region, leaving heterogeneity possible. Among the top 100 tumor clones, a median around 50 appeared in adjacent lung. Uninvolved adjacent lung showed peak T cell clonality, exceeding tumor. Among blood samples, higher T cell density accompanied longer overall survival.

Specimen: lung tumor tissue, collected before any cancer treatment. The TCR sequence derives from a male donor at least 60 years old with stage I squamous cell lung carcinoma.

DNA of the CDR3: TGCGCCAGCAGTGATGGCGGTCGATCTGAAGCTTTCTTT. This encodes CASSDGGRSEAFF. This chain links TRBV10-2 with TRBJ1-1; D gene ambiguous. CDR3 length: 13 amino acids. The germline gives CDR1 WSHSY, CDR2 SAAADI. V lost 3 bases and J lost 6, with 11 bases in between.